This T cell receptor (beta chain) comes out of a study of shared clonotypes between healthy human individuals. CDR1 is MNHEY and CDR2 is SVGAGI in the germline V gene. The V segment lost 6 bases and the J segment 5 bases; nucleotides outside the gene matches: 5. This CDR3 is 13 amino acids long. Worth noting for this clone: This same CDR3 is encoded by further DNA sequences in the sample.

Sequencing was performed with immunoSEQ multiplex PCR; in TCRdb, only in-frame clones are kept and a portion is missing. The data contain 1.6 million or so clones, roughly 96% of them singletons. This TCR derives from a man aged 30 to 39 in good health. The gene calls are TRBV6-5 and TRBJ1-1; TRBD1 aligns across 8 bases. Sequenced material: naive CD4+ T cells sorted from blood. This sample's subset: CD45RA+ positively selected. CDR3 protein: CASRRQGATEAFF. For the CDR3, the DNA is TGTGCCAGCAGGCGTCAGGGGGCGACTGAAGCTTTCTTT.